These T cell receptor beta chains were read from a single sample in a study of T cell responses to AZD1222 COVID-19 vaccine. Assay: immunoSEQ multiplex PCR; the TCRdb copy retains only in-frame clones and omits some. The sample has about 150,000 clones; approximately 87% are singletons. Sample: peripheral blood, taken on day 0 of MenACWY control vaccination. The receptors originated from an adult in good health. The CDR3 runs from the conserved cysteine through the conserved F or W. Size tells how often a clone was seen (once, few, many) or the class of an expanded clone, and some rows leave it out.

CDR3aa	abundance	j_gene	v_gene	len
CASSYSTRSMNTEAFF	.	TRBJ1-1	TRBV6-2/TRBV6-3	16
CASSQDPGTSGGYSTDTQYF	.	TRBJ2-3	TRBV4-1	20
CASSFDKGAGGYTF	few	TRBJ1-2	TRBV7-2	14
CASSQVPYGDLAYEQYF	.	TRBJ2-7	TRBV4-2	17
CASSPRVTGGYSNQPQHF	.	TRBJ1-5	TRBV18	18
CSARDTGELFF	.	TRBJ2-2	TRBV29-1	11
CASSLGQGAPLGNSPLHF	.	TRBJ1-6	TRBV7-9	18
CASRPLAVAYNEQFF	.	TRBJ2-1	TRBV6-2/TRBV6-3	15
CASSGTGAYEQYF	.	TRBJ2-7	TRBV5-6	13
CSASPPHASTDTQYF	.	TRBJ2-3	TRBV20-1	15
CASRAQLANTGELFF	.	TRBJ2-2	TRBV19	15
CASSAKKGMNTEAFF	few	TRBJ1-1	TRBV18	15
CASSLSTGLGIEKLFF	.	TRBJ1-4	TRBV5-1	16
CATGPSVSYNEQFF	few	TRBJ2-1	TRBV19	14
CASRSGDIQETQYF	.	TRBJ2-5	TRBV28	14
CASSQDQLDEQFF	.	TRBJ2-1	TRBV4-3	13
CASTPTAGISPQHF	.	TRBJ1-5	TRBV5-5	14
CASRKGTSGVKNIQYF	.	TRBJ2-4	TRBV21-1	16
CASSPSVSGNEQFF	.	TRBJ2-1	TRBV18	14
CASSHGTSGINTGELFF	.	TRBJ2-2	TRBV7-6	17
CASSFGQKAFF	.	TRBJ1-1	TRBV13	11
CASRGQAGWATDTQYF	.	TRBJ2-3	TRBV28	16
CASSFDSSYNSPLHF	.	TRBJ1-6	TRBV7-2	15
CASSLRDRVFEQYF	.	TRBJ2-7	TRBV5-6	14
CASSLGQRGYTF	.	TRBJ1-2	TRBV5-8	12
CASSSRQGNQPQHF	.	TRBJ1-5	TRBV6-2/TRBV6-3	14
CASSARRQGVTYEQYF	once	TRBJ2-7	TRBV18	16
CASSSGQGANYGYTF	.	TRBJ1-2	TRBV28	15
CASSPQDRAFNEKLFF	.	TRBJ1-4	TRBV18	16
CASRAPGANYGYTF	.	TRBJ1-2	TRBV19	14
CASNAGADTGELFF	.	TRBJ2-2	TRBV7-2	14
CASSPDVTGELFF	.	TRBJ2-2	TRBV18	13
CSVATEINSPLHF	.	TRBJ1-6	TRBV29-1	13
CASSRLGQGWDGYTF	.	TRBJ1-2	TRBV27	15
CASSIEGGVPNYEQYF	few	TRBJ2-7	TRBV19	16